These 26 T cell receptor beta chains came from one sample sequenced in a study of T cell changes during pregnancy in multiple sclerosis. Produced via immunoSEQ multiplex PCR; TCRdb's table is partial and in-frame only. The profile covers about 69,000 clones, with 85% to 95% appearing a single time and roughly 1.9% taken by the ten largest. Sequences were derived from peripheral blood, sampled in the third trimester of pregnancy. These TCRs come from a female donor in good health, enrolled as a control in a pregnancy study.

V and J are TRBV7-6 and TRBJ2-5, with 10 nucleotides matching TRBD2. J was trimmed by 7 bases and V by 2 bases; bases with no gene match: 13. This CDR3 has 17 amino acids. The V gene's germline CDR1 is SGHVS and CDR2 FNYEAQ. Here the CDR3 DNA reads TGTGCCAGCAGCTTAATGACTGGGACTAGCGTCGGGGGGACCCAGTACTTC. Translated, it gives CASSLMTGTSVGGTQYF.

CDR3 in amino acids: CASSLNGAGGRGEQFF. The CDR3 DNA follows: TGTGCCAGCAGCTTAAACGGGGCGGGAGGTAGGGGTGAGCAGTTCTTC. The rearrangement links TRBV7-3 to TRBJ2-1; 8 bases align to TRBD2. Losses at the gene ends were 1 base for V and 9 bases for J; bases not matched to a gene: 11. The CDR3 extends over 16 amino acids. CDR1 and CDR2 from the germline V gene are SGHTA and FQGTGA.

The V gene is TRBV27, the J gene TRBJ2-5, with 8 bases lining up with TRBD1. Germline CDR1 is MNHEY and CDR2 is SMNVEV (reference sequence). The CDR3 runs 16 residues. After removal of 3 bases from V and 5 bases from J, the junction contained 11 bases not matched to a gene. CDR3 sequence (DNA): TGTGCCAGCAGTTTCTCTGGACAGGGCGGATGGGAGACCCAGTACTTC. This sequence encodes CASSFSGQGGWETQYF.

The V gene is TRBV27, the J gene TRBJ2-1, with a weak D call TRBD1 (5 bases). This CDR3 is built from 13 residues. From germline, CDR1 is MNHEY and CDR2 SMNVEV (reference sequence). V was shortened by 10 bases and J by 8 bases, with 18 bases between the two germline ends. In nucleotides, the CDR3 is TGTGCCACCGGCACCAGGGTACGCGATGAGCAGTTCTTC. As protein: CATGTRVRDEQFF.

This chain links TRBV7-9 with TRBJ2-3, with D maybe TRBD2 (5 bases). This CDR3 is 16 amino acids long. The germline CDR1 and CDR2 sequences are SEHNR and FQNEAQ (reference sequence). V lost 5 bases, J lost 0 bases, and 15 bases lay in between. The CDR3 nucleotides are TGTGCCAGCAGCCGCTTAAGCGGAACTAGCACAGATACGCAGTATTTT. It specifies CASSRLSGTSTDTQYF.

This clone was observed a single time. The chain uses TRBV19 and TRBJ2-3; D unresolved. CDR1 and CDR2 from the germline V gene are LNHDA and SQIVND (reference sequence). The CDR3 spans 11 residues. Trimming removed 6 bases at V and 6 bases at J, with 7 bases between. The CDR3 nucleotides read TGTGCCAGTAGATATGTGGATACGCAGTATTTT. This encodes CASRYVDTQYF.

J is TRBJ2-1 and V is TRBV15; a weak D match, TRBD1 (5 bases). Germline values: CDR1 LNHNV, CDR2 YYDKDF (reference sequence). CDR3 length: 13 residues. V dropped 5 bases and J dropped 6 bases, with 11 bases sitting between them. As DNA, the CDR3 is TGTGCCACCAGCGGCGGACACCGCAATGAGCAGTTCTTC. It specifies CATSGGHRNEQFF. Supplemented by reference TRBV15 and TRBJ2-1, the full variable domain reads DAMVIQNPRYQVTQFGKPVTLSCSQTLNHNVMYWYQQKSSQAPKLLFHYYDKDFNNEADTPDNFQSRRPNTSFCFLDIRSPGLGDTAMYLCATSGGHRNEQFFGPGTRLTVL.

V usage is TRBV5-1 and J usage is TRBJ2-5; 9 nucleotides agree with TRBD1. The CDR3 is 17 residues long. CDR1 is SGHRS and CDR2 is YFSETQ in the germline V gene. J lost 3 bases, V lost 4 bases, and 13 bases had no gene match. The CDR3 sequence is CASSQLGTGMHEETQYF. The DNA for the CDR3 is TGCGCCAGCAGCCAACTGGGGACAGGGATGCACGAAGAGACCCAGTACTTC.

This rearrangement joins TRBV7-3 to TRBJ2-5; 10 bases are a match to TRBD2. The junction had 4 bases not matched to a gene; V was cut back by 5 bases and J by 1 base. This CDR3 spans 15 amino acids. Germline CDR1 reads SGHTA; CDR2 reads FQGTGA. The CDR3 nucleotides are TGTGCCAGCAGCCGAAGCGGGGGGGCCCAAGAGACCCAGTACTTC. Its translation: CASSRSGGAQETQYF. The entire variable domain, with the rest obtained from reference TRBV7-3 and TRBJ2-5, is as follows: GAGVSQTPSNKVTEKGKYVELRCDPISGHTALYWYRQSLGQGPEFLIYFQGTGAADDSGLPNDRFFAVRPEGSVSTLKIQRTERGDSAVYLCASSRSGGAQETQYFGPGTRLLVL.

This clone was seen just once. The chain combines TRBV19 with TRBJ1-4; D remains ambiguous. Trimming stripped 7 bases from V and 0 bases from J, with 12 bases between. Germline values: CDR1 LNHDA, CDR2 SQIVND (reference sequence). There are 15 residues in the CDR3. The CDR3 DNA reads TGTGCCAGTAATACCGTCGGAGCAACTAATGAAAAACTGTTTTTT. Protein product: CASNTVGATNEKLFF.

V gene TRBV15 combines with J gene TRBJ2-1, with D tentatively TRBD2 (5 bases). This CDR3 contains 17 residues. The germline V gene encodes CDR1 LNHNV and CDR2 YYDKDF (reference sequence). Trimming took 1 base from V and 5 from J, leaving 18 bases between them. For the CDR3, the DNA is TGTGCCACCAGCAGAGTACCCCCCCCACTAGGCCACAATGAGCAGTTCTTC. This gives the protein CATSRVPPPLGHNEQFF.

This clone was observed once. This chain's CDR3 is CASSLQGGGNQPQHF. The CDR3 region has the DNA TGTGCCAGCAGTCTACAGGGTGGAGGTAATCAGCCCCAGCATTTT. This chain joins TRBV28 and TRBJ1-5; the D gene is possibly TRBD1 (6 bases). This CDR3 contains 15 residues. V lost 5 bases and J lost 4, with 15 bases in between. Germline CDR1 and CDR2: MDHEN and SYDVKM.

The chain couples TRBV10-2 to TRBJ1-2; 7 bases match TRBD1. The CDR3 is 13 residues long. The V and J ends lost 7 bases and 2 bases, in that order; junction bases with no gene match: 4. Germline CDR1 is WSHSY and CDR2 is SAAADI. For the CDR3, the DNA is TGCGCCAGCAAGCAGGGGGAGAACTATGGCTACACCTTC. This encodes CASKQGENYGYTF.

Here the CDR3 DNA reads TGTGCCAGCAGGACCTATCAGGGGTACACCGGGGAGCTGTTTTTT. This encodes CASRTYQGYTGELFF. This chain connects TRBV11-2 to TRBJ2-2; TRBD1 might be the D (6 bases). The CDR3 contains 15 residues. Per the germline V gene, CDR1 is SGHAT and CDR2 is FQNNGV. Trimming removed 6 bases at V and 3 bases at J, with 14 bases between.

V gene TRBV27 combines with J gene TRBJ2-7; tentatively, D is TRBD1 (6 bases). The CDR3 has 13 residues. V was cut by 6 bases and J by 1 base, with 10 bases left in between. The germline CDR1 and CDR2 sequences are MNHEY and SMNVEV (reference sequence). CDR3 DNA sequence: TGTGCCAGCAGATACAGGGAATCCTACGAGCAGTACTTC. Protein: CASRYRESYEQYF.

Worth noting for this clone: This sample also contains other DNA sequences that code for the same CDR3. V and J are TRBV15 and TRBJ1-2, with D perhaps TRBD1 (5 bases). Germline V lookup: CDR1 LNHNV, CDR2 YYDKDF (reference sequence). The ends were cut back, 1 base at V and 8 bases at J, with 11 bases in the middle. The CDR3 is 13 amino acids. This CDR3 reads CATSRGGGEGYTF. In DNA, the CDR3 is TGTGCCACCAGCAGAGGGGGGGGTGAAGGCTACACCTTC.

V usage is TRBV4-3 and J usage is TRBJ2-3; D is uncertain. The CDR3 sequence is 14 residues long. Germline V CDR1 and CDR2: LGHNA, YSLEER. The V end lost 3 bases, the J end lost 3 bases, and 10 bases lay between the germline ends. The CDR3 protein is CASSQGVRTDTQYF. DNA of the CDR3: TGCGCCAGCAGCCAGGGCGTTAGGACAGATACGCAGTATTTT.

V is TRBV5-1 and J is TRBJ2-5; D call uncertain. This CDR3 comprises 12 residues. The germline V gene has CDR1 SGHRS and CDR2 YFSETQ. The V gene lost 1 base and the J gene lost 5 bases, with 6 bases spanning the gap. The CDR3 spells CASSLWQETQYF. In DNA, the CDR3 is TGCGCCAGCAGCTTGTGGCAGGAGACCCAGTACTTC. Full variable domain (missing parts from reference TRBV5-1 and TRBJ2-5): KAGVTQTPRYLIKTRGQQVTLSCSPISGHRSVSWYQQTPGQGLQFLFEYFSETQRNKGNFPGRFSGRQFSNSRSEMNVSTLELGDSALYLCASSLWQETQYFGPGTRLLVL.

This clone was observed a single time. The chain employs TRBV15 and TRBJ2-3; D is uncertain. The germline V gene encodes CDR1 LNHNV and CDR2 YYDKDF (reference sequence). CDR3 length equals 15 residues. V was pared by 5 bases and J by 2 bases, with 14 bases between. CDR3 sequence: CATSRGDFTTDTQYF. DNA of the CDR3: TGTGCCACCAGCCGTGGAGACTTTACCACAGATACGCAGTATTTT.

This clone appeared a single time. This chain links TRBV6-1 with TRBJ1-1; D gene unclear. The CDR3 contains 14 residues. The ends were cut back, 2 bases at V and 4 bases at J, with 11 bases in the middle. Germline V gene lookup returns CDR1 MNHNS and CDR2 SASEGT. CDR3 residues: CASSEIDLSTEAFF. The CDR3 DNA follows: TGTGCCAGCAGTGAAATCGATCTGAGCACTGAAGCTTTCTTT.

The V gene is TRBV12-5, the J gene TRBJ2-2; tentatively, D is TRBD2 (7 bases). Germline CDR1 and CDR2: LGHNT and FRNRAP. This CDR3 spans 17 amino acids. Trimming removed 3 bases at V and 2 bases at J, with 16 bases between. Written as DNA, the CDR3 is TGTGCTAGTGGTTTACATCGGGGGGCACTCAACACCGGGGAGCTGTTTTTT. Its translation: CASGLHRGALNTGELFF.

The rearrangement links TRBV29-1 to TRBJ1-3, with a possible D match to TRBD1 (5 bases). Between the trimmed V and J ends, which lost 4 bases and 2 bases, there was a span of 15 bases. The CDR3 spans 15 residues. The germline V gene has CDR1 SQVTM and CDR2 ANQGSEA. Here the CDR3 DNA reads TGCAGCGTTGTAACGGGGACTGGCCCTGGAAACACCATATATTTT. Translation gives CSVVTGTGPGNTIYF.

The rearrangement links TRBV6-4 to TRBJ2-3; the D is unclear. The CDR3 sequence is 13 residues long. V was cut by 2 bases and J by 6 bases, with 9 bases left in between. Germline V lookup: CDR1 MRHNA, CDR2 SNTAGT. The CDR3 loop reads CASSDTLVDTQYF. CDR3 bases: TGTGCCAGCAGTGACACGCTAGTGGATACGCAGTATTTT.

The chain is built from TRBV7-2 and TRBJ2-1; 14 bases are shared with TRBD2. CDR3 length: 18 residues. Germline V CDR1 and CDR2: SGHTA, FQGNSA. V was clipped by 3 bases and J by 2 bases; unmatched bases: 6. The CDR3: CASSLRTSGRFAYNEQFF. CDR3 bases: TGTGCCAGCAGCTTGCGGACTAGCGGGAGGTTCGCCTACAATGAGCAGTTCTTC.

This chain uses TRBV28 with TRBJ2-5; D unclear. This CDR3 has 10 residues. From germline, CDR1 is MDHEN and CDR2 SYDVKM. Trimming stripped 8 bases from V and 4 bases from J, with 5 bases between. The CDR3 nucleotides read TGTGCCAGCTTTAGAGAGACCCAGTACTTC. Translating gives CASFRETQYF.

This chain connects TRBV4-1 to TRBJ2-1; 8 nucleotides line up with TRBD1. Per the germline V gene, CDR1 is MGHRA and CDR2 is YSYEKL. The CDR3 consists of 17 residues. V lost 1 base to trimming and J lost 6 bases; unmatched junction nucleotides: 11. CDR3 sequence reads: CASSQAYRTGIRNEQFF. The CDR3 DNA is TGCGCCAGCAGCCAAGCATATAGGACAGGGATTCGCAATGAGCAGTTCTTC.